The 2 T cell receptor beta chains below come from one sample, sequenced in a study of blood T cell repertoires in COVID-19. Clones were sequenced by immunoSEQ multiplex PCR, and TCRdb holds only the in-frame ones, with some missing. Among about 140,000 clones, around 82% were seen once, and the ten largest hold about 5.5%. What was sequenced was PBMCs or T cells enriched from blood (not recorded which). The source of these receptors is a man aged 35 to 55 with acute COVID-19.

The rearrangement links TRBV9 to TRBJ2-1, with 11 bases matching TRBD2. CDR3 length equals 15 residues. Germline assignment: CDR1 SGDLS and CDR2 YYNGEE. Trimming cost V 2 bases and J 3 bases; bases outside gene matches: 1. The CDR3 sequence is CASSVLAGGYNEQFF. As DNA, the CDR3 is TGTGCCAGCAGCGTTCTAGCGGGGGGCTACAATGAGCAGTTCTTC. The full variable domain, rest sourced from reference TRBV9 and TRBJ2-1, is DSGVTQTPKHLITATGQRVTLRCSPRSGDLSVYWYQQSLDQGLQFLIQYYNGEERAKGNILERFSAQQFPDLHSELNLSSLELGDSALYFCASSVLAGGYNEQFFGPGTRLTVL.

The genes are TRBV2 and TRBJ1-1; a weak D match, TRBD1 (6 bases). This CDR3 has 13 residues. Trimming shortened V by 8 bases and J by 1 base, and 11 bases separated the two germline ends. CDR1 is SNHLY, CDR2 FYNNEI, per germline. The CDR3 nucleotides read TGTGCCAGCGTAACAGGGCCGAACACTGAAGCTTTCTTT. This gives the protein CASVTGPNTEAFF.